One sample yielded the 28 T cell receptor beta chains listed below, sequenced in a study of T cell responses to AZD1222 COVID-19 vaccine. Produced via immunoSEQ multiplex PCR; TCRdb's table is partial and in-frame only. Of 120,000 to 150,000 clones detected, about 90% appear once; the ten largest clones hold roughly 5.6%. Material: peripheral blood, obtained on day 0 of AZD1222 vaccination. These receptors originate from an adult in good health.

The chain is built from TRBV5-4 and TRBJ1-6; D might be TRBD1 (5 bases). Trimming cost V 0 bases and J 9 bases, with 10 bases left between them. Germline V lookup: CDR1 SGHNT, CDR2 YYREEE (reference sequence). The CDR3 is 14 residues long. The CDR3 loop reads CASSLERGGSPLHF. The CDR3 DNA reads as TGTGCCAGCAGCTTGGAAAGGGGCGGTTCACCCCTCCACTTT.

On this clone itself: The same CDR3 also results from other DNA sequences found in this sample. This chain uses TRBV9 with TRBJ2-1; no clear D. Germline V gene lookup returns CDR1 SGDLS and CDR2 YYNGEE. Trimming pared 0 bases from V and 0 bases from J, leaving 1 base between. There are 13 residues in the CDR3. The CDR3 DNA is TGTGCCAGCAGCGTAGGCTCCTACAATGAGCAGTTCTTC. As protein: CASSVGSYNEQFF.

V gene TRBV5-1 combines with J gene TRBJ1-1; perhaps TRBD1 as D (6 bases). Germline V gene sequence: CDR1 SGHRS, CDR2 YFSETQ. The CDR3 length is 13 residues. The V end was cut by 1 base, the J end by 5 bases, with 9 bases between. The CDR3 is CASSLQGPTEAFF. In nucleotides, the CDR3 is TGCGCCAGCAGCTTGCAGGGGCCAACTGAAGCTTTCTTT. The variable domain in full, with the rest retrieved from reference TRBV5-1 and TRBJ1-1, is KAGVTQTPRYLIKTRGQQVTLSCSPISGHRSVSWYQQTPGQGLQFLFEYFSETQRNKGNFPGRFSGRQFSNSRSEMNVSTLELGDSALYLCASSLQGPTEAFFGQGTRLTVV.

The rearrangement uses TRBV6-6 and TRBJ1-5; 9 nucleotides align to TRBD1. With 9 bases clipped from V and 7 bases from J, the junction kept 7 bases outside the gene matches. This CDR3 has 13 amino acids. The V gene's germline CDR1 is MNHNY and CDR2 SVGAGI (reference sequence). The CDR3 spells CASAGQGGQPQHF. Written as DNA, the CDR3 is TGTGCCAGTGCGGGACAGGGCGGACAGCCCCAGCATTTT.

V and J are TRBV7-9 and TRBJ2-2; a weak D match, TRBD2 (5 bases). Trimming removed 8 bases from V and 4 bases from J, with 11 bases in between. Germline CDR1 is SEHNR and CDR2 is FQNEAQ (reference sequence). The CDR3 runs to 13 residues. CDR3 in DNA: TGTGCCAGCGGGAGTATTGGCACCGGGGAGCTGTTTTTT. Amino acid sequence: CASGSIGTGELFF.

V is TRBV27 and J is TRBJ1-5; 9 bases align to TRBD1. With V trimmed by 2 bases and J by 0 bases, 8 bases remained unmatched. The length of the CDR3 is 18 residues. Germline CDR1 is MNHEY and CDR2 is SMNVEV (reference sequence). The CDR3 DNA sequence: TGTGCCAGCAGTTTAACAGGGGGCCCGCCCGATAGCAATCAGCCCCAGCATTTT. This gives the protein CASSLTGGPPDSNQPQHF.

The chain links TRBV15 to TRBJ2-7, with 7 positions matching TRBD1. J was trimmed by 7 bases and V by 5 bases; bases with no gene match: 14. Germline values: CDR1 LNHNV, CDR2 YYDKDF (reference sequence). The CDR3 is 15 amino acids. Here the CDR3 DNA reads TGTGCCACCAGCCCCCTTTTCGGGACAGATAGGGAGCAGTACTTC. Protein: CATSPLFGTDREQYF.

The chain combines TRBV27 with TRBJ2-3; 11 bases match TRBD1. Germline V gene lookup returns CDR1 MNHEY and CDR2 SMNVEV (reference sequence). V gave up 7 bases and J gave up 2 bases; unmatched junction bases: 11. The CDR3 runs 17 residues. The CDR3 protein is CASTPGQGARFTDTQYF. CDR3 nucleotide sequence: TGTGCCAGCACCCCCGGACAGGGGGCTCGTTTCACAGATACGCAGTATTTT.

This clone was seen once. The genes are TRBV19 and TRBJ1-2, with unresolved D. Trimming pared 6 bases from V and 6 bases from J, leaving 14 bases between. The germline V gene encodes CDR1 LNHDA and CDR2 SQIVND (reference sequence). There are 13 residues in the CDR3. The CDR3 DNA is TGTGCCAGTAGCCAAGTCGTCGGCGATGGCTACACCTTC. Translated, it gives CASSQVVGDGYTF.

About this clone: One junction end disagrees with the germline gene, perhaps due to a read error. The chain combines TRBV5-5 with TRBJ2-4; 7 bases map to TRBD1. The CDR3 is made up of 17 amino acids. CDR1 is SGHKS and CDR2 is YYEKEE in the germline V gene (reference sequence). The CDR3 loop is CASSPNPLDRAINIQYF. The CDR3 region has the DNA TGTGCCAGCAGCCCAAACCCATTAGACAGGGCCATAAACATTCAGTACTTC.

The genes are TRBV9 and TRBJ2-5; 8 nucleotides agree with TRBD2. The CDR3 sequence is 15 residues long. The trim removed 3 bases at V and 1 base at J, leaving 5 bases unmatched. Germline CDR1 is SGDLS and CDR2 is YYNGEE. The CDR3 DNA is TGTGCCAGCAGCGGGGATAGCGGGACCCAAGAGACCCAGTACTTC. Protein sequence: CASSGDSGTQETQYF.

This clone was seen just once. The chain employs TRBV28 and TRBJ1-4, with D perhaps TRBD1 (6 bases). The CDR3 has 16 amino acids. Germline CDR1 is MDHEN and CDR2 is SYDVKM. V lost 3 bases and J 8 bases, leaving 19 bases between the germline ends. The DNA for the CDR3 is TGTGCCAGCAGTTTTCCCGGTGGGGGGCGTGGGGAAAAACTGTTTTTT. This gives the protein CASSFPGGGRGEKLFF.

The J gene is TRBJ2-3, the V gene TRBV15; D unresolved. The V and J ends lost 5 bases and 1 base respectively, with 13 bases between them. The CDR3 spans 15 residues. Germline-derived CDR1 and CDR2 are LNHNV and YYDKDF (reference sequence). The CDR3 sequence: CATSSRAVGTDTQYF. CDR3 nucleotides: TGTGCCACCAGCTCAAGGGCGGTTGGCACAGATACGCAGTATTTT.

The genes are TRBV5-5 and TRBJ1-1; D perhaps matches TRBD1 (6 bases). CDR1 SGHKS and CDR2 YYEKEE come from the germline V gene (reference sequence). The CDR3 covers 14 residues. The V and J ends lost 4 bases and 0 bases respectively, with 10 bases between them. CDR3 in DNA: TGTGCCAGCAGCACGGACAGATTGAACACTGAAGCTTTCTTT. Encoded protein: CASSTDRLNTEAFF.

The J gene is TRBJ1-2, the V gene TRBV25-1; 9 nucleotides line up with TRBD1. Germline assignment: CDR1 MGHDK and CDR2 SYGVNS. The CDR3 is 15 residues long. The junction had 6 bases not matched to a gene; V was cut back by 1 base and J by 6 bases. The CDR3 sequence: CASSESTGGWDGYTF. DNA for the CDR3: TGTGCCAGCAGTGAATCTACAGGGGGCTGGGATGGCTACACCTTC.

The chain employs TRBV27 and TRBJ1-1; D remains unclear. CDR1 and CDR2 (germline): MNHEY, SMNVEV (reference sequence). The germline V and J ends were trimmed by 7 bases and 5 bases, with 11 bases remaining between them. This CDR3 has 12 amino acids. CDR3 nucleotide sequence: TGTGCCAGCACCCTGGAGGGTACTGAAGCTTTCTTT. It encodes CASTLEGTEAFF.

This CDR3 is CASSLSLRNTEAFF. The CDR3 bases are TGTGCCAGCAGCTTATCCTTGCGGAACACTGAAGCTTTCTTT. The genes are TRBV7-2 and TRBJ1-1; D gene unclear. This CDR3 is built from 14 residues. Trimming removed 2 bases at V and 1 base at J, with 8 bases between. Germline V gene lookup returns CDR1 SGHTA and CDR2 FQGNSA.

In its sample, this clone was seen a few times. The V call is TRBV27, the J call TRBJ2-7, with D possibly matching TRBD2 (5 bases). Germline assignment: CDR1 MNHEY and CDR2 SMNVEV (reference sequence). The CDR3 length is 14 residues. Between the trimmed V and J ends, which lost 6 bases and 0 bases, there was a span of 12 bases. CDR3 nucleotides: TGTGCCAGCAGACCGGGATGGCTCTCCTACGAGCAGTACTTC. This translates into CASRPGWLSYEQYF.

The count of this clone is one. This sequence joins TRBV28 and TRBJ2-7, with 10 positions matching TRBD2. This CDR3 has 15 amino acids. The V gene's germline CDR1 is MDHEN and CDR2 SYDVKM. The J segment lost 2 bases and the V segment lost 2 bases, leaving 3 bases of the junction unmatched. The CDR3 is CASSLPLAGTYEQYF. The CDR3 region has the DNA TGTGCCAGCAGTTTACCACTAGCGGGGACCTACGAGCAGTACTTC.

The chain joins TRBV10-3 to TRBJ2-1; 12 bases fit TRBD2. CDR3 length: 17 amino acids. With 3 bases clipped from V and 7 bases from J, the junction kept 10 bases outside the gene matches. Germline values: CDR1 ENHRY, CDR2 SYGVKD. The chain's CDR3 is CAISDLRLAGVWNEQFF. Written as DNA, the CDR3 is TGTGCCATCAGTGATCTAAGACTAGCGGGAGTCTGGAATGAGCAGTTCTTC.

This clone has just a few counts. This chain connects TRBV2 to TRBJ2-2, with D possibly TRBD1 on 7 matching bases. The CDR3 totals 13 residues. Germline CDR1 is SNHLY and CDR2 is FYNNEI. Trimming shortened V by 3 bases and J by 6 bases, and 8 bases separated the two germline ends. The CDR3 sequence: CASSDRGAGELFF. The CDR3 coding sequence is TGTGCCAGCAGTGACAGGGGGGCCGGGGAGCTGTTTTTT.

This chain joins TRBV7-7 and TRBJ2-2; TRBD2 might be the D (5 bases). Trimming cost V 3 bases and J 0 bases, with 11 bases left between them. The CDR3 consists of 16 residues. From germline, CDR1 is SSHAT and CDR2 FNYEAQ (reference sequence). The CDR3 sequence is CASSFSATTNTGELFF. CDR3 DNA: TGTGCCAGCAGCTTTTCCGCGACTACGAACACCGGGGAGCTGTTTTTT.

The chain carries TRBV5-5 and TRBJ1-5; 8 nucleotides match TRBD1. V shed 1 base and J 7 bases; nucleotides not matched to a gene: 7. Germline CDR1 reads SGHKS; CDR2 reads YYEKEE (reference sequence). The CDR3 is made up of 15 amino acids. This chain's CDR3 is CASSLTGGKEQPQHF. DNA for the CDR3: TGTGCCAGCAGCTTGACAGGGGGTAAAGAACAGCCCCAGCATTTT. The full variable domain, rest sourced from reference TRBV5-5 and TRBJ1-5, is DAGVTQSPTHLIKTRGQQVTLRCSPISGHKSVSWYQQVLGQGPQFIFQYYEKEERGRGNFPDRFSARQFPNYSSELNVNALLLGDSALYLCASSLTGGKEQPQHFGDGTRLSIL.

The chain has TRBV7-6 and TRBJ1-1; D is unresolved. Germline CDR1 is SGHVS and CDR2 is FNYEAQ. CDR3 length equals 14 residues. The V and J ends lost 0 bases and 0 bases respectively, with 5 bases between them. CDR3 region: CASSLARMNTEAFF. CDR3 DNA sequence: TGTGCCAGCAGCTTAGCGAGGATGAACACTGAAGCTTTCTTT.

This rearrangement joins TRBV28 to TRBJ1-3; D uncertain. From germline, CDR1 is MDHEN and CDR2 SYDVKM. The V gene lost 5 bases and the J gene lost 2 bases, with 13 bases spanning the gap. This CDR3 contains 15 residues. The CDR3 DNA reads as TGTGCCAGCAGTCCTTCAGGAATCCCTGGAAACACCATATATTTT. Protein product: CASSPSGIPGNTIYF. Full variable domain (outside the CDR3, taken from reference TRBV28 and TRBJ1-3): DVKVTQSSRYLVKRTGEKVFLECVQDMDHENMFWYRQDPGLGLRLIYFSYDVKMKEKGDIPEGYSVSREKKERFSLILESASTNQTSMYLCASSPSGIPGNTIYFGEGSWLTVV.

The chain has TRBV20-1 and TRBJ2-4; 9 nucleotides align to TRBD1. Germline-derived CDR1 and CDR2 are DFQATT and SNEGSKA (reference sequence). Trimming cost V 3 bases and J 5 bases; bases outside gene matches: 8. The length of the CDR3 is 15 residues. The CDR3 coding sequence is TGCAGTGCTAGTGTTAGAGGACAGGGGCAAAACATTCAGTACTTC. The encoded protein is CSASVRGQGQNIQYF.

This chain links TRBV3-1 (or the pseudogene TRBV3-2) with TRBJ2-6, with unresolved D. Trimming stripped 1 base from V and 2 bases from J, with 15 bases between. The CDR3 has 18 amino acids. Germline V gene lookup returns CDR1 LGHDT and CDR2 YNNKEL (reference sequence). Here the CDR3 DNA reads TGTGCCAGCAGCCAAGTTATTTACGTACAAGCTGGGGCCAACGTCCTGACTTTC. Translating it yields CASSQVIYVQAGANVLTF.

The CDR3 DNA sequence: TGTGCCAGCAGCCAACAGGATCTTGAGCAGTTCTTC. Protein product: CASSQQDLEQFF. The rearrangement links TRBV13 to TRBJ2-1; possible D gene TRBD1, 5 bases. The CDR3 sequence is 12 residues long. Trimming took off 5 bases at V and 9 bases at J, with 11 bases between the two ends. Germline CDR1 and CDR2: PRHDT and FYEKMQ (reference sequence).